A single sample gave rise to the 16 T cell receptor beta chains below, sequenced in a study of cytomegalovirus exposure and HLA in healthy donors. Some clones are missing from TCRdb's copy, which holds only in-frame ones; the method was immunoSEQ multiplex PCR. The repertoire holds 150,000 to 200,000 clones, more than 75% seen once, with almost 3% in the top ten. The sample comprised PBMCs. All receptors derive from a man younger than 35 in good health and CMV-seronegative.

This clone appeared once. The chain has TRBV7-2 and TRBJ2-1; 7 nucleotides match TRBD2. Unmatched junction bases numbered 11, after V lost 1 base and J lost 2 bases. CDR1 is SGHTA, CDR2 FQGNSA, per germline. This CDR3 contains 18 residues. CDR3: CASSLGRRRERAYNEQFF. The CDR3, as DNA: TGTGCCAGCAGCTTAGGTAGGCGGCGGGAGAGGGCCTACAATGAGCAGTTCTTC.

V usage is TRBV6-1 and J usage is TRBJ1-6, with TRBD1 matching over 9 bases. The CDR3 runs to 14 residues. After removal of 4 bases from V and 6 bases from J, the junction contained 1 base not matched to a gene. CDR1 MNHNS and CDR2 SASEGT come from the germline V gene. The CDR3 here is CASSGDRANSPLHF. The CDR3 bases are TGTGCCAGCAGTGGGGACAGGGCTAATTCACCCCTCCACTTT.

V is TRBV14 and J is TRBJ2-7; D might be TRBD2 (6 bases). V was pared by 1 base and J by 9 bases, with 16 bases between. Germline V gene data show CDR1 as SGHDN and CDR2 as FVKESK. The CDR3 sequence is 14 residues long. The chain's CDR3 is CASSQASGTQVQYF. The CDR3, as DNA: TGTGCCAGCAGCCAAGCCTCCGGGACTCAAGTGCAGTACTTC.

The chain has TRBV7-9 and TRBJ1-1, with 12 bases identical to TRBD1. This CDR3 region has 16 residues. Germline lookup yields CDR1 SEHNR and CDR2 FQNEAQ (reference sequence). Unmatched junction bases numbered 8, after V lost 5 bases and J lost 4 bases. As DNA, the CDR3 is TGTGCCAGCAGCCCCGGGGGACAGGGGGCTGTCACTGAAGCTTTCTTT. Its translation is CASSPGGQGAVTEAFF.

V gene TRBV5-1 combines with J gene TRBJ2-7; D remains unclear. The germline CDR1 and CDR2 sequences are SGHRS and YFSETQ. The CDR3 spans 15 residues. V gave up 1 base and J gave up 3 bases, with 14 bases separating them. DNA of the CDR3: TGCGCCAGCAGCTTGCTTGGCAGTGCCTTCTACGAGCAGTACTTC. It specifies CASSLLGSAFYEQYF.

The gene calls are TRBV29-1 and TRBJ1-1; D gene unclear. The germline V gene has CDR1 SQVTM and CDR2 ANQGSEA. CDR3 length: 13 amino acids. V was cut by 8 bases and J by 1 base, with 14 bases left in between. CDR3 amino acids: CSPQIGRNTEAFF. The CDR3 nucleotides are TGCAGCCCCCAGATTGGCCGGAACACTGAAGCTTTCTTT. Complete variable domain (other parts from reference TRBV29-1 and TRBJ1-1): SAVISQKPSRDICQRGTSLTIQCQVDSQVTMMFWYRQQPGQSLTLIATANQGSEATYESGFVIDKFPISRPNLTFSTLTVSNMSPEDSSIYLCSPQIGRNTEAFFGQGTRLTVV.

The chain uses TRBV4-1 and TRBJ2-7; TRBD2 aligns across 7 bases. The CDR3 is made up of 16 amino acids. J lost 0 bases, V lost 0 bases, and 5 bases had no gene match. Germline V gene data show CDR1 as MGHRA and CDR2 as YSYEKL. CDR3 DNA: TGCGCCAGCAGCCAAGATACTAGCGCATACTCCTACGAGCAGTACTTC. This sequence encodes CASSQDTSAYSYEQYF.

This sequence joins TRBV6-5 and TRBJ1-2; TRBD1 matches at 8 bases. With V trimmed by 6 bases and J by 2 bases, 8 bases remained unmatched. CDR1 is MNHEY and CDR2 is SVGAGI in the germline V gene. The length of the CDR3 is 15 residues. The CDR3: CASSPRTGYNYGYTF. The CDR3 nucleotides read TGTGCCAGCAGCCCTAGGACAGGGTACAACTATGGCTACACCTTC.

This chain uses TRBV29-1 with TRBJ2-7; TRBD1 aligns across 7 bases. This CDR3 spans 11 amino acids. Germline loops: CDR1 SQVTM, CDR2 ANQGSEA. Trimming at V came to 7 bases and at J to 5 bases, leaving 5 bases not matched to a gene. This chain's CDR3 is CSAGQYDEQYF. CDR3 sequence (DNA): TGCAGCGCGGGACAGTATGACGAGCAGTACTTC.

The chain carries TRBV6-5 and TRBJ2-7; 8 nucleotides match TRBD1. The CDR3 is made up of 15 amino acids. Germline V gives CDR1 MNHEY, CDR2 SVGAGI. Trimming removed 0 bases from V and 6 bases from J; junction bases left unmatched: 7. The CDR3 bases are TGTGCCAGCAGTTACTCTCAGGGGGCGGCAAGCGAGCAGTACTTC. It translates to CASSYSQGAASEQYF.

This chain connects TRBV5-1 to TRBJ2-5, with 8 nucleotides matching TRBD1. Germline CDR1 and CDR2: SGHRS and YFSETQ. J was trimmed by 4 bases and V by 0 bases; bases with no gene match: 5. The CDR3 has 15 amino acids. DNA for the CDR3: TGCGCCAGCAGCTTGGGACAGGGGAACGGAGAGACCCAGTACTTC. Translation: CASSLGQGNGETQYF.

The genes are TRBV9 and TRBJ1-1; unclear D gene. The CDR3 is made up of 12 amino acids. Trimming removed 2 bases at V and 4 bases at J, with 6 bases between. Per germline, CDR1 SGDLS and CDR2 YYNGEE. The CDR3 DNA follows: TGTGCCAGCAGCGTGATGAGCACTGAAGCTTTCTTT. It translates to CASSVMSTEAFF.

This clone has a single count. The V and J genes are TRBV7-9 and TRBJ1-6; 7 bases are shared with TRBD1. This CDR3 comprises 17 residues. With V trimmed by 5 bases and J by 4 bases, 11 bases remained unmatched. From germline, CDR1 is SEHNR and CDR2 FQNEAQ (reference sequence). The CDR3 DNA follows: TGTGCCAGCAGCCGAGGACAGACAGGGACTTATAATTCACCCCTCCACTTT. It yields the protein CASSRGQTGTYNSPLHF.

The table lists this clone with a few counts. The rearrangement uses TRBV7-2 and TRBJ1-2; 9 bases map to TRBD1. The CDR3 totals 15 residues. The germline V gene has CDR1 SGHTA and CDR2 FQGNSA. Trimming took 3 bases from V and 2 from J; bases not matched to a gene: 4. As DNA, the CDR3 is TGTGCCAGCAGCTTCACCGGGACAGGGAACTATGGCTACACCTTC. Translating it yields CASSFTGTGNYGYTF.

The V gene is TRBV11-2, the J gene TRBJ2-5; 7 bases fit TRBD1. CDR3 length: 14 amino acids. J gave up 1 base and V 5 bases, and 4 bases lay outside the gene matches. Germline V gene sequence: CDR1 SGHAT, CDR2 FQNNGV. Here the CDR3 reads CASSPDRFQETQYF. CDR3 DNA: TGTGCCAGCAGCCCGGACAGGTTCCAAGAGACCCAGTACTTC. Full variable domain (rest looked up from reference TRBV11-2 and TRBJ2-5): EAGVAQSPRYKIIEKRQSVAFWCNPISGHATLYWYQQILGQGPKLLIQFQNNGVVDDSQLPKDRFSAERLKGVDSTLKIQPAKLEDSAVYLCASSPDRFQETQYFGPGTRLLVL.

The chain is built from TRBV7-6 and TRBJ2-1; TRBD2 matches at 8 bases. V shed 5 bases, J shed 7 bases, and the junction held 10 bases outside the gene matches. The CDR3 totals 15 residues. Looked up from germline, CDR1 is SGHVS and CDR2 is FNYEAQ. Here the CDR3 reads CASSPGSGRVNEQFF. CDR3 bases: TGTGCCAGCAGCCCAGGCAGCGGGAGAGTAAATGAGCAGTTCTTC.